The entry below gives a single T cell receptor (beta chain) sequence along with its context. Its matching antigen is unknown. Other autoimmune diseases, uncontrolled infections, pregnancy or lactation excluded patients from enrollment. Clinicians diagnosed using symptoms, serum thyroxine, TRAb, thyroid ultrasound and orbital computed tomography. This CDR3 contains 16 residues. V shed 4 bases, J shed 5 bases, and the junction held 7 bases outside the gene matches. The germline V gene encodes CDR1 MNHEY and CDR2 SMNVEV (reference sequence). The record originates from a study of Graves' ophthalmopathy and Graves' hyperthyroidism. Study-wide results and limits: Using 13 signatures, a model distinguished ophthalmopathy from stable hyperthyroidism, reaching about 85% sensitivity and approximately 84% specificity. Ophthalmopathy progression cases were predicted by the model with roughly 64% sensitivity and 72.22% specificity.

Amplified material comprised TCR beta CDR3 regions derived from RNA transcripts. Amplification began with first-round RT-PCR using HTBI primers, then second-round multiplex PCR was performed. MiXCR was run by TCRdb on the multiplex PCR reads, yielding one entry per CDR3 protein. The sample lists 170,000 or so distinct CDR3 sequences, around two fifths occurring once. This receptor was identified in a man aged 25 to 45 with Graves' ophthalmopathy. Sample: peripheral blood. The chain carries TRBV27 and TRBJ2-2, with 10 positions matching TRBD2. Here the CDR3 DNA reads TGTGCCAGCAGTTCGCTAGCGGGAGATCGAACCGGGGAGCTGTTTTTT. Its translation is CASSSLAGDRTGELFF.